This paragraph covers one T cell receptor (beta chain) sequence. This CDR3 comprises 14 residues. Trimming pared 2 bases from V and 4 bases from J, leaving 11 bases between. CDR1 and CDR2 (germline): KGHSH, LQKENI. This sample is part of a study of blood T cell repertoires in COVID-19. On the study more broadly: Samples representing acute and convalescent COVID-19 were sourced from the United States, Italy and Spain.

Some clones are missing from TCRdb's copy, which holds only in-frame ones; the method was immunoSEQ multiplex PCR. The sample contains around 290,000 clones, about 88% of which appear only once. The chain links TRBV18 to TRBJ1-1; a possible D gene is TRBD1 (5 bases). Sequencing input: peripheral blood. The sequence came from a woman in her seventies with COVID-19, enrolled during active disease. CDR3 nucleotide sequence: TGTGCCAGCTCACCAGGGTGGGGGGGCACTGAAGCTTTCTTT. Its translation is CASSPGWGGTEAFF.